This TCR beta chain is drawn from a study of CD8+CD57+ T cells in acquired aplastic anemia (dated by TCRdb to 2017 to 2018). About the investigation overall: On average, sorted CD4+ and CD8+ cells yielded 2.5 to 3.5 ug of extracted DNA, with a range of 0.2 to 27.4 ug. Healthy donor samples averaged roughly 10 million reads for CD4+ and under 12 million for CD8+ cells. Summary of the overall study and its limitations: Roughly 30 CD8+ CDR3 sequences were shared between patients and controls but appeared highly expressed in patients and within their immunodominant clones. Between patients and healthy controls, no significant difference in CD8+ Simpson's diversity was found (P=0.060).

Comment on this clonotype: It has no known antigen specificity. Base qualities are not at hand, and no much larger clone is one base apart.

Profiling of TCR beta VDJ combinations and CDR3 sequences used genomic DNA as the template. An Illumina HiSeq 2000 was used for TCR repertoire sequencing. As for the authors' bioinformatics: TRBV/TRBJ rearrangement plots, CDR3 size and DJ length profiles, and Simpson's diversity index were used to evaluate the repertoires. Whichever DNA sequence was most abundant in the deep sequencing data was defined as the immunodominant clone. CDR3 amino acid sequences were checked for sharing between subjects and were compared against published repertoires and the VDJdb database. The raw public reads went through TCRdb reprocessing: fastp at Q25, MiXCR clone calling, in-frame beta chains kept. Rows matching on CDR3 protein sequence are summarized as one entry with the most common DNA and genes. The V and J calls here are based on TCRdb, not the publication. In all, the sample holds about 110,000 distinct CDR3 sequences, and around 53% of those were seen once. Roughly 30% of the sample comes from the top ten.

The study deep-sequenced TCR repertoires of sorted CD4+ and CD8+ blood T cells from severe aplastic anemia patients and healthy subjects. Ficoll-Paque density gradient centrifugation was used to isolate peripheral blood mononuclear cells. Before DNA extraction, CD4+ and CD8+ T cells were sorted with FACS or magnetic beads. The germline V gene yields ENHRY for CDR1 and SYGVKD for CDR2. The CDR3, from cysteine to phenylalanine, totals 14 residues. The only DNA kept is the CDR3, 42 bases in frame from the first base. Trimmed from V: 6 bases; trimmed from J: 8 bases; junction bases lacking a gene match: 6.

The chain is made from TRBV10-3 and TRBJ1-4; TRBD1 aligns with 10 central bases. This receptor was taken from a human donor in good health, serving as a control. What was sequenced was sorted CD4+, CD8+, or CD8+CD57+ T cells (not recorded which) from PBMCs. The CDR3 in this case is CAIRPGTGEEKLFF. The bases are TGTGCCATCAGGCCCGGGACAGGGGAAGAAAAACTGTTTTTT.